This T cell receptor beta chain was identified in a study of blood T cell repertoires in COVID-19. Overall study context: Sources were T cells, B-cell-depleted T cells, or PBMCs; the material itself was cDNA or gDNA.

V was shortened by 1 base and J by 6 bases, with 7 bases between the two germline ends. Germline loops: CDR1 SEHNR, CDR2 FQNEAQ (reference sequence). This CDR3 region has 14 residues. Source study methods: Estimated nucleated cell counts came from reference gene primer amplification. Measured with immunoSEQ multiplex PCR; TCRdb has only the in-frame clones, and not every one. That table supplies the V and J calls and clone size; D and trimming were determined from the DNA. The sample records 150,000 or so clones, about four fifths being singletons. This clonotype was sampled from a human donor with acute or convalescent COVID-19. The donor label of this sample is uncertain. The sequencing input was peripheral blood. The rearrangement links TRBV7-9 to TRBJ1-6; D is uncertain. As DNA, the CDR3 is TGTGCCAGCAGCTTAGGAGAGATTAATTCACCCCTCCACTTT. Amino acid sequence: CASSLGEINSPLHF. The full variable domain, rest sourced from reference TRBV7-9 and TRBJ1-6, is DTGVSQNPRHKITKRGQNVTFRCDPISEHNRLYWYRQTLGQGPEFLTYFQNEAQLEKSRLLSDRFSAERPKGSFSTLEIQRTEQGDSAMYLCASSLGEINSPLHFGNGTRLTVT.